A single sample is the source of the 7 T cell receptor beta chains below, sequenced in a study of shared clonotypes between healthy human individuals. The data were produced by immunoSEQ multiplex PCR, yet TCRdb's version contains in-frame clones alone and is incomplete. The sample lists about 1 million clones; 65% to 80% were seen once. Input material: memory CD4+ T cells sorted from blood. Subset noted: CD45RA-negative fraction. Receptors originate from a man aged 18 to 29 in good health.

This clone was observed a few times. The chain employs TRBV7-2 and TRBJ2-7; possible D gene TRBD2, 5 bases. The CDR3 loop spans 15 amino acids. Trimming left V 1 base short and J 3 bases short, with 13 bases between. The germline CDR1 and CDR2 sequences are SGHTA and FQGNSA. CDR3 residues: CASSLGAGKDYEQYF. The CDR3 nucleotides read TGTGCCAGCAGCTTAGGGGCCGGGAAGGACTACGAGCAGTACTTC.

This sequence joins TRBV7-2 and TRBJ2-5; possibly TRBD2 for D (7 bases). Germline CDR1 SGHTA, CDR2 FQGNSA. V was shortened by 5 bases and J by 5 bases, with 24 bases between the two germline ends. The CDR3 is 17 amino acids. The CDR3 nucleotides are TGTGCCAGCAGCCTTAAGCGGGCTGGGGGGGCTATCGAGACCCAGTACTTC. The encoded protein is CASSLKRAGGAIETQYF. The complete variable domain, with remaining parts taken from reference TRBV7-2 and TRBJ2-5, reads GAGVSQSPSNKVTEKGKDVELRCDPISGHTALYWYRQSLGQGLEFLIYFQGNSAPDKSGLPSDRFSAERTGGSVSTLTIQRTQQEDSAVYLCASSLKRAGGAIETQYFGPGTRLLVL.

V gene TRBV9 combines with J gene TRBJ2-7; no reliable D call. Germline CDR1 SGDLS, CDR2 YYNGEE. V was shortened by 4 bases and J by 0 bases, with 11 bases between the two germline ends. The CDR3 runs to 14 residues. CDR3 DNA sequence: TGTGCCAGCAGCCCTAATCCAGACTCCTACGAGCAGTACTTC. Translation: CASSPNPDSYEQYF.

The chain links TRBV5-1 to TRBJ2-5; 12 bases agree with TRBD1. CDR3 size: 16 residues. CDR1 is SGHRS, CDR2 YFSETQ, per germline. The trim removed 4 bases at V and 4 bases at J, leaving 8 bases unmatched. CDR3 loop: CASSTAGTGGGETQYF. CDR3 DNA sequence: TGCGCCAGCAGCACAGCCGGGACAGGGGGCGGAGAGACCCAGTACTTC.

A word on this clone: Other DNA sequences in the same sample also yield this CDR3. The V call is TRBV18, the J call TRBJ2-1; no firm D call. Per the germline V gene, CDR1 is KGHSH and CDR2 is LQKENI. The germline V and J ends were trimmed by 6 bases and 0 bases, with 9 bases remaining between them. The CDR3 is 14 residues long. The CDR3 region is CASSPRDSYNEQFF. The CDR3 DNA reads TGTGCCAGCTCCCCAAGGGACTCCTACAATGAGCAGTTCTTC.

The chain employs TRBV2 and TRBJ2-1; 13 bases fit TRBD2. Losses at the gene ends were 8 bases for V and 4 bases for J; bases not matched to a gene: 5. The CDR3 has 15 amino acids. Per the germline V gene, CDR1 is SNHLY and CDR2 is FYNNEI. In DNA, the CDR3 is TGTGCCAGCTCGCGGACTAGCGGGAGTTACAATGAGCAGTTCTTC. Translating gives CASSRTSGSYNEQFF.

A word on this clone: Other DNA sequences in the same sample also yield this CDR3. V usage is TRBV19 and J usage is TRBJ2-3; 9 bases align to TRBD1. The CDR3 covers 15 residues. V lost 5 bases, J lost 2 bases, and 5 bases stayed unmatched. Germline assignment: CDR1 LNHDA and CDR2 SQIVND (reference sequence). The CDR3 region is CASSSRDRVTDTQYF. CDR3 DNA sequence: TGTGCCAGTAGTTCCCGGGACAGGGTCACAGATACGCAGTATTTT.